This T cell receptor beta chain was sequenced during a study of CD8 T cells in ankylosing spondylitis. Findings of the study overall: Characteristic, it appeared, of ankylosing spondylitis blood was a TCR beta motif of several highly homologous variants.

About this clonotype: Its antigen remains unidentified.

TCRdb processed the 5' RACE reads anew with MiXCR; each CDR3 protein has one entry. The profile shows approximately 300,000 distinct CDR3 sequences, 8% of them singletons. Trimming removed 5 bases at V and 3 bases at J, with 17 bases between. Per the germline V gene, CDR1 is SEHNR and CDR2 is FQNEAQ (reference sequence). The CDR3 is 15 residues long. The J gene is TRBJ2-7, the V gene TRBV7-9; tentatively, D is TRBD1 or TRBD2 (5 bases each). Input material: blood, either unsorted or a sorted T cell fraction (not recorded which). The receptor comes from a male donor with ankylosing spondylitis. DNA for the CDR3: TGTGCCAGCAGCCCCCCCCGGGGCCTACTCTACGAGCAGTACTTC. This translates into CASSPPRGLLYEQYF.